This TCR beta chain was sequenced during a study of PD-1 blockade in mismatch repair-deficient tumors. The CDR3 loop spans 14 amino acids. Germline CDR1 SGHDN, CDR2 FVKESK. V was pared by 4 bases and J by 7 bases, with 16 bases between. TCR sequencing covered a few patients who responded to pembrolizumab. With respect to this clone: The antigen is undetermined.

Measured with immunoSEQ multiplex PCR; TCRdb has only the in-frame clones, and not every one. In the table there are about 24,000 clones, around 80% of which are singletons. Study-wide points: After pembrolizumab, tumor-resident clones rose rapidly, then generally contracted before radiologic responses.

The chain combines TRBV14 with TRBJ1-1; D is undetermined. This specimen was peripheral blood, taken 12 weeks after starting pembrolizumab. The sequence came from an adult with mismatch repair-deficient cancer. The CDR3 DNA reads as TGTGCCAGCAGCCGCCCGTTGGAGGTCAGTGAAGCTTTCTTT. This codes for CASSRPLEVSEAFF.